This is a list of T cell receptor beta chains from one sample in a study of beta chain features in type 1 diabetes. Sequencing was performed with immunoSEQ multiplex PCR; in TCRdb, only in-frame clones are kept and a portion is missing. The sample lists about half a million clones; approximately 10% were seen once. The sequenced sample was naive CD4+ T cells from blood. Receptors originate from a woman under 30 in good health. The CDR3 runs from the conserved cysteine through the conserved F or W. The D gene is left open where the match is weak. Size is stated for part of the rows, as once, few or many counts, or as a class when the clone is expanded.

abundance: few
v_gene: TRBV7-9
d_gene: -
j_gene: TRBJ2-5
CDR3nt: TGTGCCAGCAGCTTACAGGACCAAGAGACCCAGTACTTC
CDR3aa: CASSLQDQETQYF

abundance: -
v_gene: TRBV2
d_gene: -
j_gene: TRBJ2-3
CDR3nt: TGTGCCACGGTTGCGGAAAGGGCACGCACAGATACGCAGTATTTT
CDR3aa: CATVAERARTDTQYF

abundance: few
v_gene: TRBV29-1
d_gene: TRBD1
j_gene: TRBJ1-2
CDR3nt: TGCAGCGTCCGGACAGGCGAGAACTATGGCTACACCTTC
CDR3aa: CSVRTGENYGYTF

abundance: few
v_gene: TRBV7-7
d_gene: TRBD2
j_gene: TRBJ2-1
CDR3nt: TGTGCCAGCAGCTTGGGACTAGCGGGGGATGAGCAGTTCTTC
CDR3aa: CASSLGLAGDEQFF

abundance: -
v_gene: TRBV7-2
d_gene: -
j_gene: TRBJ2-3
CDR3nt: TGTGCCAGCAGCTCATTCCAGGGTGGAGATACGCAGTATTTT
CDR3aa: CASSSFQGGDTQYF

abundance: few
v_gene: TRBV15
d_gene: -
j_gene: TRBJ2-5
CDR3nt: TGTGCCACCAGCACTTTTAACGAAGGGGAGACCCAGTACTTC
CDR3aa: CATSTFNEGETQYF

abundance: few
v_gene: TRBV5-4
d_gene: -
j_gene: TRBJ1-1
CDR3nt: TGTGCCAGCAGTTTGACAGGGAACACTGAAGCTTTCTTT
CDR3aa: CASSLTGNTEAFF

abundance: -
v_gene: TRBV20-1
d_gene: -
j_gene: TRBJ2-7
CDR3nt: TGCAGTGCTAGGGACCCCTACGAGCAGTACTTC
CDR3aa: CSARDPYEQYF

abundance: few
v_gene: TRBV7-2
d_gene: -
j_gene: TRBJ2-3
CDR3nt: TGTGCCAGCAGCTTTAGTTCAGATACGCAGTATTTT
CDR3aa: CASSFSSDTQYF

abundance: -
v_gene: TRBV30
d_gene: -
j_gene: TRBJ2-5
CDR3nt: TGTGCCTGGAGTCCTTGGGAAGAGACCCAGTACTTC
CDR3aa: CAWSPWEETQYF

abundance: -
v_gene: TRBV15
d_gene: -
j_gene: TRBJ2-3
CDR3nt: TGTGCCACCAGCAGAGATCGCCCAGATACGCAGTATTTT
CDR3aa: CATSRDRPDTQYF

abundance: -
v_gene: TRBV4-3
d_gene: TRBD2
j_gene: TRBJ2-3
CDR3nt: TGCGCCAGCAGCCAAGGGACTAGCGGGGGCCTTAGCACAGATACGCAGTATTTT
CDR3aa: CASSQGTSGGLSTDTQYF

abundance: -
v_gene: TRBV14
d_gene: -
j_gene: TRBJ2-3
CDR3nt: TGTGCCAGCAGCCAAGACAACTACCTAGCGAGCAGCACAGATACGCAGTATTTT
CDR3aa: CASSQDNYLASSTDTQYF

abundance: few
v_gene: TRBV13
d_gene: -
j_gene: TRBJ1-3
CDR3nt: TGTGCCAGCAGGCTCCAGGGCGGGAGAAACACCATATATTTT
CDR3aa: CASRLQGGRNTIYF

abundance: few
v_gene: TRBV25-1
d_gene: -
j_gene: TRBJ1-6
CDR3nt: TGTGCCAGCACAGTGGGTAGGAATTCACCCCTCCACTTT
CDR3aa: CASTVGRNSPLHF

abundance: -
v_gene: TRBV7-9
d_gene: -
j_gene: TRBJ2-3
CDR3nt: TGTGCCAGCAGCTTACATACGGGGAACACAGATACGCAGTATTTT
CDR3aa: CASSLHTGNTDTQYF

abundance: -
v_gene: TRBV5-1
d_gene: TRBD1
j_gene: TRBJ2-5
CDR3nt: TGCGCCAGCAGCACCGGACAGGCACAAGAGACCCAGTACTTC
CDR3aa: CASSTGQAQETQYF

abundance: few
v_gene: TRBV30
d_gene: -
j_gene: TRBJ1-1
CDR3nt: TGTGCCTGGAGTGTTTCCGACACTGAAGCTTTCTTT
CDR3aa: CAWSVSDTEAFF

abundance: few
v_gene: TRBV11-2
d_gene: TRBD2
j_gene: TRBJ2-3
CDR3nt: TGTGCCAGCAGTTACATAGCGGGAACAAGCACAGATACGCAGTATTTT
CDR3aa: CASSYIAGTSTDTQYF

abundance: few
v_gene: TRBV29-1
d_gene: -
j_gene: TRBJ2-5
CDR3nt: TGCAGCGTTGACTACTCGGAGACCCAGTACTTC
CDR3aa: CSVDYSETQYF

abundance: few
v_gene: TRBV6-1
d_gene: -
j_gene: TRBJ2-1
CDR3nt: TGTGCCAGCCAGGTCGGACTAATAAATGAGCAGTTCTTC
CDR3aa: CASQVGLINEQFF

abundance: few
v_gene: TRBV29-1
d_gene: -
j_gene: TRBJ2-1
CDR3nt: TGCAGCGTTGAAGTGGGGACCTTCAATGAGCAGTTCTTC
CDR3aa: CSVEVGTFNEQFF

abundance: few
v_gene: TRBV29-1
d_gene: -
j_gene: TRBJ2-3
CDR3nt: TGCAGCGTTGCTTTAGCCCTCACAGATACGCAGTATTTT
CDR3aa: CSVALALTDTQYF

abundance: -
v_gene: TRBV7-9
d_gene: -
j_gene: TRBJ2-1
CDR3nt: TGTGCCAGCAGCTCCGGACAGAGCTCCTACAATGAGCAGTTCTTC
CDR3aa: CASSSGQSSYNEQFF

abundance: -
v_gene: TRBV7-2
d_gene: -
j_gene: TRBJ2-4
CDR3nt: TGTGCCAGCAGCTTAGATAGCGCTTCGGCCAAAAACATTCAGTACTTC
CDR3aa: CASSLDSASAKNIQYF

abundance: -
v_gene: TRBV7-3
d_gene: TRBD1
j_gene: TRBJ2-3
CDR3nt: TGTGCCAGCAGCCCCGACAGGGACCGCACAGATACGCAGTATTTT
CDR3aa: CASSPDRDRTDTQYF

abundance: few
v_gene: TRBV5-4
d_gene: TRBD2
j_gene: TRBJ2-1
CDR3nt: TGTGCCAGCAGCCCTCCGGGACTAGGCGCACAATTTGAGCAGTTCTTC
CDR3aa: CASSPPGLGAQFEQFF

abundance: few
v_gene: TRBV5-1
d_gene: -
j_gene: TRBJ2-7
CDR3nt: TGCGCCAGCAGCTTTTCAGGCGACTACGAGCAGTACTTC
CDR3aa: CASSFSGDYEQYF

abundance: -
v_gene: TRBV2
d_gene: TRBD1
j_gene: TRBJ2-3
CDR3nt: TGTGCCAGCACCCGGGACAGGGACACAGATACGCAGTATTTT
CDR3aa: CASTRDRDTDTQYF

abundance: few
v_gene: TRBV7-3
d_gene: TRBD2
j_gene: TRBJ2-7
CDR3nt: TGTGCCAGCAGCCCAGAGAGCGGGAGTTTTTACGAGCAGTACTTC
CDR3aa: CASSPESGSFYEQYF

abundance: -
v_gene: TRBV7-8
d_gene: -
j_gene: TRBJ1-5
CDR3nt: TGTGCCAGCAGCATGCAGGGGAATCAGCCCCAGCATTTT
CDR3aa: CASSMQGNQPQHF

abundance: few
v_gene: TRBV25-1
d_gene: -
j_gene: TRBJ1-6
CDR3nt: TGTGCCAGCAGCTCATGGAATAATTCACCCCTCCACTTT
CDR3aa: CASSSWNNSPLHF

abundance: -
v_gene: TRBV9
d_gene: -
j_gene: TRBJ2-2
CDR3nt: TGTGCCAGCAGCGTAGAGAGGGCCACCGGGGAGCTGTTTTTT
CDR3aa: CASSVERATGELFF

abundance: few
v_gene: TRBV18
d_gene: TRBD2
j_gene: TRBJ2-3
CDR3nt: TGTGCCAGCTCACCACCAACTAGCGGGGGAGATACGCAGTATTTT
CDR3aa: CASSPPTSGGDTQYF

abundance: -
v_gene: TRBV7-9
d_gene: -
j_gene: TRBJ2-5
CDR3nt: TGTGCCAGCAGTCTCCCGCCAGGGCACCTCTCGTACCAAGAGACCCAGTACTTC
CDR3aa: CASSLPPGHLSYQETQYF

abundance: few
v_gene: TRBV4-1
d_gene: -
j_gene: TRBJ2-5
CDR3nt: TGCGCCAGCAGCCAGACAAAACTAGGAGAGACCCAGTACTTC
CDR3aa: CASSQTKLGETQYF

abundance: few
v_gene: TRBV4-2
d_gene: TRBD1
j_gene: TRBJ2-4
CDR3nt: TGTGCCAGCAGCCAAGAAGCAGGGGGTGGAAACATTCAGTACTTC
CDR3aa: CASSQEAGGGNIQYF

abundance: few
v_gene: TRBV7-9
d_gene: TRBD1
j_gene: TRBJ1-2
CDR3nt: TGTGCCAGCAGCCATGGGACAGCGGATGGCTACACCTTC
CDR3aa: CASSHGTADGYTF

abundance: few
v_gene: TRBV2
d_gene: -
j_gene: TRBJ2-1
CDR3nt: TGTGCCAGCAGTGTGCTTCAGGGAAACAATGAGCAGTTCTTC
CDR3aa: CASSVLQGNNEQFF

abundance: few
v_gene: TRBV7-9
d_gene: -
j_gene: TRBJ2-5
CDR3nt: TGTGCCAGCACCCTTCCTGGGAAAGAGACCCAGTACTTC
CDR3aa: CASTLPGKETQYF